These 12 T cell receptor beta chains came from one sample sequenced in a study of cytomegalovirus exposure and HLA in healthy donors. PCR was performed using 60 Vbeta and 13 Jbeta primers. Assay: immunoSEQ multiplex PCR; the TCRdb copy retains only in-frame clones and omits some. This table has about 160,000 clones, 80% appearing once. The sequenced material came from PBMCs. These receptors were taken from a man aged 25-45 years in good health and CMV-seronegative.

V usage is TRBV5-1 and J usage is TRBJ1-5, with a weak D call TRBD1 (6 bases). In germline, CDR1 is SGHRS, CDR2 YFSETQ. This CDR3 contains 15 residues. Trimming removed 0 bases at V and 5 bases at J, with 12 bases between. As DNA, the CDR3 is TGCGCCAGCAGCTTGGAGGGGGGGGCTTATCAGCCCCAGCATTTT. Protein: CASSLEGGAYQPQHF.

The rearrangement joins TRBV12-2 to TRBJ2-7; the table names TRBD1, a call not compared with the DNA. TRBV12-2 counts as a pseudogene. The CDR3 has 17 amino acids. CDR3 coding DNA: TGTGCAAGTCGCTTCCCTGGCATGATCAGGGCCTCCTACGAGCAGTACTTC. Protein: CASRFPGMIRASYEQYF.

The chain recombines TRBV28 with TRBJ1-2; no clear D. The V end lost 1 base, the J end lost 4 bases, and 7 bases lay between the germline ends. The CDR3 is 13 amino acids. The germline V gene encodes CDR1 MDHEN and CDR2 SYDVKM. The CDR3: CASSLLGIYGYTF. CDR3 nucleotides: TGTGCCAGCAGTTTATTGGGCATCTATGGCTACACCTTC.

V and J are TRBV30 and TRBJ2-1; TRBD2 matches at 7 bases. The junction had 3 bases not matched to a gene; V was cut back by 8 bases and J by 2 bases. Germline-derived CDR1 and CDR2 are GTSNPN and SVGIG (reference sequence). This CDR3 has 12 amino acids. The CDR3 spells CALGGAYNEQFF. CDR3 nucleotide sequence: TGTGCCCTGGGGGGGGCCTACAATGAGCAGTTCTTC.

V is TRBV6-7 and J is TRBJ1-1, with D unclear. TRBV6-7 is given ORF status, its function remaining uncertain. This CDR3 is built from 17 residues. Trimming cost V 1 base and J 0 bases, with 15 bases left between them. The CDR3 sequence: CASSYLDRGDLNTEAFF. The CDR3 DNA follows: TGTGCCAGCAGTTACTTAGATCGGGGAGACCTGAACACTGAAGCTTTCTTT.

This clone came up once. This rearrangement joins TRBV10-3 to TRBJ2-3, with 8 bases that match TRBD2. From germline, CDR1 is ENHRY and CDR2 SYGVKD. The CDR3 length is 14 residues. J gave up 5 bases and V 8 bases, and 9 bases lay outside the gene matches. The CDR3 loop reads CAIQVGGAEDTQYF. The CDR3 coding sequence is TGTGCCATCCAAGTCGGGGGGGCTGAAGATACGCAGTATTTT.

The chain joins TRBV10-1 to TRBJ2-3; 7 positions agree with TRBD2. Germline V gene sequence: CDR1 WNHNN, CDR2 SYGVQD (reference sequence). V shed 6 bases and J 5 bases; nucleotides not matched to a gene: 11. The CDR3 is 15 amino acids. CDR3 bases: TGCGCCAGCAGCGGCGGGAGAGGGGTGGTAGATACGCAGTATTTT. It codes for CASSGGRGVVDTQYF.

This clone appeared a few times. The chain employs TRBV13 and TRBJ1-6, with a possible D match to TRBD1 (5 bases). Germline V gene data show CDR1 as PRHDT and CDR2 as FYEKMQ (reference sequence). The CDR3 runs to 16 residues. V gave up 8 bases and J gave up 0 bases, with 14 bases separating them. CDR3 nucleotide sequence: TGTGCCAGCGGTTCCGGGGGAAACTCCTATAATTCACCCCTCCACTTT. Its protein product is CASGSGGNSYNSPLHF.

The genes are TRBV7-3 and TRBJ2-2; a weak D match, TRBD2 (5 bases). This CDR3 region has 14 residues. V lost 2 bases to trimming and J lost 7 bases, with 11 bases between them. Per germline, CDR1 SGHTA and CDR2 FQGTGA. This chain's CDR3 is CASSLAGRDGELFF. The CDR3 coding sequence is TGTGCCAGCAGCTTAGCCGGACGGGACGGGGAGCTGTTTTTT.

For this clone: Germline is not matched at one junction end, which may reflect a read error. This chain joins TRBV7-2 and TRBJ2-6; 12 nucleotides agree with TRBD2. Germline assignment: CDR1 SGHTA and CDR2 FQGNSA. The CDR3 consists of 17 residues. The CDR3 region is CASSLAGGFSGANVLTF. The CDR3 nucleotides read TGTGCCAGCAGCCTAGCGGGGGGGTTCTCTGGGGCCAACGTCCTGACTTTC. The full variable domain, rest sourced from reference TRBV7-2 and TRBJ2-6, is GAGVSQSPSNKVTEKGKDVELRCDPISGHTALYWYRQSLGQGLEFLIYFQGNSAPDKSGLPSDRFSAERTGGSVSTLTIQRTQQEDSAVYLCASSLAGGFSGANVLTFGAGSRLTVL.

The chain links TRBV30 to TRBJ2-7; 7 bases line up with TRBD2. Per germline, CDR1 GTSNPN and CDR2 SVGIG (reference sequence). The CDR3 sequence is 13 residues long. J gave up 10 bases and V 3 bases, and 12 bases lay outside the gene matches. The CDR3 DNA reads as TGTGCCTGGAGCCGAGTAACAGGAGCGGGACAGTACTTC. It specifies CAWSRVTGAGQYF.

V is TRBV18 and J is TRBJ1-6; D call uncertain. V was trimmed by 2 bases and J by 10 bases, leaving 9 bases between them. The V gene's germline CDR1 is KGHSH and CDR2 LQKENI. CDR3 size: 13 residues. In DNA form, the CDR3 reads TGTGCCAGCTCACCAATGGCAGAATCACCCCTCCACTTT. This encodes CASSPMAESPLHF.